Shown below are 17 T cell receptor beta chains from a single sample sequenced in a study of response to subunit inactivated influenza vaccine. TCRdb re-analysed the RT-PCR reads in MiXCR, keeping a single row per CDR3 protein. The table shows approximately 500,000 distinct CDR3 sequences, with roughly 13% occurring only once. Specimen: PBMCs from blood, collected about 40 days after vaccination. These receptors were taken from a man aged 45-65 years who received an inactivated influenza vaccine.

This clonotype showed up just a few times. This chain connects TRBV6-2 or TRBV6-3 to TRBJ2-6; 9 nucleotides agree with TRBD1. V shed 0 bases and J 0 bases; nucleotides not matched to a gene: 9. This CDR3 contains 20 residues. CDR1 MNHEY and CDR2 SVGEGT come from the germline V gene. The DNA for the CDR3 is TGTGCCAGCAGTTACTCGAAACCGACAGGGGGTCCCTCTGGGGCCAACGTCCTGACTTTC. Translated, it gives CASSYSKPTGGPSGANVLTF.

The chain is built from TRBV28 and TRBJ2-1; a weak D match, TRBD1 (6 bases). Germline V CDR1 and CDR2: MDHEN, SYDVKM. Trimming took 6 bases from V and 4 from J, leaving 16 bases between them. The CDR3 has 15 residues. The CDR3 loop reads CASSSKFDRYNEQFF. CDR3 DNA sequence: TGTGCCAGCAGCTCCAAATTTGACAGGTACAATGAGCAGTTCTTC.

The V call is TRBV28, the J call TRBJ2-1; TRBD2 might be the D (5 bases). This CDR3 is 15 amino acids long. With 5 bases removed from V and 6 bases from J, the gap between germline ends came to 17 bases. CDR1 is MDHEN, CDR2 SYDVKM, per germline. CDR3 nucleotides: TGTGCCAGCAGTGCGATCAACGGTGGAGGCAATGAGCAGTTCTTC. Translated, it gives CASSAINGGGNEQFF.

Ten or more counts support this clonotype. The V gene is TRBV29-1, the J gene TRBJ2-5, with a tentative D call TRBD2 (7 bases). The CDR3 runs 14 residues. CDR1 is SQVTM and CDR2 is ANQGSEA in the germline V gene. Deletions cut 2 bases from V and 4 bases from J, with 14 bases between. CDR3 DNA: TGCAGCGTTGAATGGGGGGGCCGGGGAGAGACCCAGTACTTC. Translation gives CSVEWGGRGETQYF. The full variable domain, in which reference TRBV29-1 and TRBJ2-5 provide the parts outside the CDR3, is SAVISQKPSRDICQRGTSLTIQCQVDSQVTMMFWYRQQPGQSLTLIATANQGSEATYESGFVIDKFPISRPNLTFSTLTVSNMSPEDSSIYLCSVEWGGRGETQYFGPGTRLLVL.

There are a few counts of this clonotype. The chain combines TRBV6-1 with TRBJ2-1; tentative D call: TRBD1 (6 bases). CDR1 is MNHNS and CDR2 is SASEGT in the germline V gene. The CDR3 spans 14 residues. Trimming took off 9 bases at V and 5 bases at J, with 17 bases between the two ends. The CDR3 region has the DNA TGTGCCAGTGCGGGTGGACAGAGTAACAATGAGCAGTTCTTC. As protein: CASAGGQSNNEQFF.

The chain carries TRBV29-1 and TRBJ2-7; 7 bases line up with TRBD1. The CDR3 runs 13 residues. Trimming removed 7 bases from V and 7 bases from J; junction bases left unmatched: 13. From germline, CDR1 is SQVTM and CDR2 ANQGSEA. The CDR3 coding sequence is TGCAGCGCCAGTAGGACAGGTCTAAGGGAGCAGTACTTC. Protein product: CSASRTGLREQYF.

The chain joins TRBV24-1 to TRBJ2-3, with 7 positions matching TRBD2. Germline loops: CDR1 KGHDR, CDR2 SFDVKD. The J segment lost 4 bases and the V segment lost 3 bases, leaving 3 bases of the junction unmatched. There are 14 residues in the CDR3. The chain's CDR3 is CATSDPGGPDTQYF. The CDR3 DNA reads TGTGCCACCAGTGATCCGGGGGGTCCAGATACGCAGTATTTT.

The CDR3 nucleotides are TGTGCCAGCAGTCCCCGGGGGGCAAGAGGGGAGCTGTTTTTT. It encodes CASSPRGARGELFF. This rearrangement joins TRBV12-3 or TRBV12-4 to TRBJ2-2; the D gene is possibly TRBD2 (7 bases). This CDR3 contains 14 residues. V lost 5 bases, J lost 8 bases, and 15 bases lay in between.

The chain joins TRBV5-1 to TRBJ2-1; no reliable D call. Germline CDR1 is SGHRS and CDR2 is YFSETQ. V lost 4 bases and J 3 bases, leaving 11 bases between the germline ends. The CDR3 has 14 amino acids. The CDR3 DNA follows: TGCGCCAGCAGCCCTAAGGAAATCTACAATGAGCAGTTCTTC. Translating it yields CASSPKEIYNEQFF.

This clonotype has just one count. The V gene is TRBV7-9, the J gene TRBJ2-1; D ambiguous. V lost 4 bases to trimming and J lost 8 bases, with 12 bases between them. This CDR3 is 13 amino acids long. In germline, CDR1 is SEHNR, CDR2 FQNEAQ (reference sequence). The CDR3 sequence is CASSWQTLDEQFF. CDR3 bases: TGTGCCAGCAGCTGGCAGACTCTAGATGAGCAGTTCTTC. Looking up the rest from reference TRBV7-9 and TRBJ2-1 gives the full variable domain: DTGVSQNPRHKITKRGQNVTFRCDPISEHNRLYWYRQTLGQGPEFLTYFQNEAQLEKSRLLSDRFSAERPKGSFSTLEIQRTEQGDSAMYLCASSWQTLDEQFFGPGTRLTVL.

The J gene is TRBJ2-7, the V gene TRBV11-3; TRBD1 aligns across 7 bases. V lost 5 bases to trimming and J lost 6 bases; unmatched junction nucleotides: 7. This CDR3 has 13 amino acids. The germline V gene has CDR1 SGHNT and CDR2 YENEEA. The CDR3 loop is CASSLNQGVEQYF. The CDR3 region has the DNA TGTGCCAGCAGCCTCAACCAGGGGGTCGAGCAGTACTTC.

This clonotype showed up many times. The rearrangement uses TRBV5-1 and TRBJ2-2, with D possibly being TRBD1 (6 bases). Trimming shortened V by 4 bases and J by 7 bases, and 17 bases separated the two germline ends. Germline V gene sequence: CDR1 SGHRS, CDR2 YFSETQ. This CDR3 is built from 15 residues. The CDR3 loop is CASSPTVTGNGELFF. Written as DNA, the CDR3 is TGCGCCAGCAGCCCGACAGTAACAGGGAACGGGGAGCTGTTTTTT. Based on the CDR3 plus reference TRBV5-1 and TRBJ2-2, the full variable domain is KAGVTQTPRYLIKTRGQQVTLSCSPISGHRSVSWYQQTPGQGLQFLFEYFSETQRNKGNFPGRFSGRQFSNSRSEMNVSTLELGDSALYLCASSPTVTGNGELFFGEGSRLTVL.

The CDR3 region has the DNA TGTGCCAGCAGCTTAACTAGCGGGACAGCGAACACTGAAGCTTTCTTT. Protein sequence: CASSLTSGTANTEAFF. This chain uses TRBV7-3 with TRBJ1-1, with 7 bases matching TRBD1. The germline CDR1 and CDR2 sequences are SGHTA and FQGTGA. CDR3 length equals 16 residues. J lost 1 base, V lost 0 bases, and 5 bases had no gene match. The full variable domain, completed using reference TRBV7-3 and TRBJ1-1, is GAGVSQTPSNKVTEKGKYVELRCDPISGHTALYWYRQSLGQGPEFLIYFQGTGAADDSGLPNDRFFAVRPEGSVSTLKIQRTERGDSAVYLCASSLTSGTANTEAFFGQGTRLTVV.

This clonotype was counted at least ten times. This chain connects TRBV7-9 to TRBJ2-7; 8 positions match TRBD2. The germline CDR1 and CDR2 sequences are SEHNR and FQNEAQ (reference sequence). Losses at the gene ends were 1 base for V and 6 bases for J; bases not matched to a gene: 5. The CDR3 length is 14 residues. For the CDR3, the DNA is TGTGCCAGCAGCTTAGAGGGGACTAGTCGCGAGCAGTACTTC. Translated: CASSLEGTSREQYF.

The chain links TRBV7-6 to TRBJ2-5; TRBD2 matches at 9 bases. Germline trimming cut 2 bases from V and 5 bases from J; bases unmatched to any gene: 15. The CDR3 is made up of 18 amino acids. The germline gives CDR1 SGHVS, CDR2 FNYEAQ. CDR3: CASSLTSGGKGLYETQYF. The CDR3, as DNA: TGTGCCAGCAGCTTAACCAGCGGGGGGAAAGGGCTTTACGAGACCCAGTACTTC. Full variable domain (rest looked up from reference TRBV7-6 and TRBJ2-5): GAGVSQSPRYKVTKRGQDVALRCDPISGHVSLYWYRQALGQGPEFLTYFNYEAQQDKSGLPNDRFSAERPEGSISTLTIQRTEQRDSAMYRCASSLTSGGKGLYETQYFGPGTRLLVL.

The V call is TRBV4-1, the J call TRBJ2-1; D is unclear. Germline V gene data show CDR1 as MGHRA and CDR2 as YSYEKL. This CDR3 has 13 residues. Trimming cost V 4 bases and J 7 bases, with 11 bases left between them. CDR3 loop: CASSLSDRNEQFF. The CDR3, as DNA: TGCGCCAGCAGCCTATCCGATCGTAATGAGCAGTTCTTC.

Comments on this clonotype: A junction boundary mismatches the germline segment, possibly from a read error. V gene TRBV7-9 combines with J gene TRBJ1-2; 10 positions agree with TRBD1. The CDR3 spans 16 residues. Germline values: CDR1 SEHNR, CDR2 FQNEAQ (reference sequence). CDR3 region: CASSSSSGQGHYGYAF. CDR3 sequence (DNA): TGTGCCAGCAGCTCTTCCTCGGGACAGGGGCACTATGGCTACGCCTTC.